This T cell receptor beta chain was sequenced during a study of pediatric ulcerative colitis. Study outcomes and limitations: Two patients' blood samples yielded substantially fewer templates.

The method was immunoSEQ multiplex PCR; TCRdb's version includes in-frame clones alone and lacks a portion of them. The sample shows about 36,000 clones, around 73% of them seen only once. A remark on this clone: Its antigen is still unknown.

Rectal tissue came from one to two pinch biopsies taken at colonoscopy. Trimming cost V 3 bases and J 6 bases, with 10 bases left between them. The CDR3 extends over 13 amino acids. Germline CDR1 SGHRS, CDR2 YFSETQ. The sample comprised gut tissue. The chain recombines TRBV5-1 with TRBJ2-1; D perhaps matches TRBD2 (5 bases). This clonotype was obtained from a boy under 18 with moderate ulcerative colitis. Here the CDR3 DNA reads TGCGCCAGCAGCTCCTTAGCGTCCAATGAGCAGTTCTTC. Translation gives CASSSLASNEQFF.